The sequence of this T cell receptor beta chain was determined in a study of T cell repertoires in cytomegalovirus infection. About the research overall: Matching HLA type and CMV infection were both indicated by public TCR beta signatures.

Via MiXCR, TCRdb re-called the reads, giving one row per CDR3 protein. The sample lists around 130,000 distinct CDR3 sequences; approximately 9.2% were seen once. This clonotype was observed a handful of times. J was trimmed by 1 base and V by 10 bases; bases with no gene match: 8. Germline V gene data show CDR1 as MGHDK and CDR2 as SYGVNS. The CDR3 contains 14 residues. Sequences were obtained from PBMCs. The receptor comes from a human donor in good health (CMV status not recorded). Some clones in this sample may be carry-over from other donors' samples. This chain connects TRBV25-1 to TRBJ2-7; TRBD1 matches at 9 bases. CDR3 in DNA: TGTGCCACCACCGGGACAGGGATATCCTACGAGCAGTACTTC. Encoded protein: CATTGTGISYEQYF.